This TCR beta chain comes out of a study of vaccination and CD4 T cells after COVID-19. Per germline, CDR1 LNHDA and CDR2 SQIVND (reference sequence). With 8 bases removed from V and 0 bases from J, the gap between germline ends came to 13 bases. This CDR3 region has 15 residues. Indicated treatment: approximately 9-day PBMC culture with coronavirus spike peptide pools or control peptides (ViraFEST assay). General observations from the study: Convalescent patients had 304 of 307 vaccine-specific clones showing spike mono-reactivity.

A word on this clonotype: Its antigen is as yet unknown.

An Oncomine TCR Beta short-read assay was used to sequence the DNA from cultured CD4+ T cells. A single record per CDR3 protein comes from TCRdb applying MiXCR to the PCR reads. Seen here are approximately 20,000 distinct CDR3 sequences, 62% observed once, and the top ten hold 20% to 25%. The clonotype comes from a human donor who received a COVID-19 vaccine. Sequenced here: CD4+ T cells from blood, cultured in vitro, sampled before SARS-CoV-2 vaccination. V is TRBV19 and J is TRBJ1-4, with D unclear. The DNA of the CDR3 is TGTGCCAGTCTCGGACCGACTTCAACTAATGAAAAACTGTTTTTT. Encoded protein: CASLGPTSTNEKLFF.